Included here is one T cell receptor beta chain sequence, with context. The data originate from a study of blood T cell repertoires in COVID-19. Study overall: Spain, Italy and the United States supplied samples that represented acute and convalescent COVID-19.

Individuals aged about 18 to 89 years were recruited from 20 to 25 US areas. Profiling relied on immunoSEQ multiplex PCR, and the TCRdb table lists in-frame clones only, not all of them. The sample comprises 200,000 to 250,000 clones, 75% to 90% of which are singletons, and about 10% rests with the top ten. Per the germline V gene, CDR1 is DFQATT and CDR2 is SNEGSKA (reference sequence). This CDR3 comprises 11 residues. The V end was cut by 1 base, the J end by 11 bases, with 12 bases between. The chain joins TRBV20-1 to TRBJ2-7, with D perhaps matching TRBD2 (5 bases). The sequence was obtained from a man in his forties who had recovered from COVID-19. Sequences were obtained from PBMCs or T cells enriched from blood (not recorded which). CDR3 amino acids: CSARGTSSEYF. CDR3 nucleotide sequence: TGCAGTGCTAGAGGGACTTCAAGCGAGTACTTC.